What follows are 12 T cell receptor beta chains derived from one specimen sequenced in a study of radiation and T cells in renal cell carcinoma (dated by TCRdb to about 2020). The sample's time point label, decoded: tumor resected at nephrectomy. Per the publication, the treatment or condition label means: treatment-naive control, cytoreductive nephrectomy. Library method: the immunoSEQ multiplex PCR assay. This is the immuneACCESS table as TCRdb keeps it, with only in-frame sequences that have V and J called. A part of the clones is gone; compared with another copy, unresolved V genes explain less than half, and the rest is unexplained. This sample holds fewer than 10,000 clones; about 65% were observed only once. The top ten clonotypes cover approximately 40% of the sample. Source: tumor tissue, taken from a patient whose treatment was nephrectomy without radiotherapy. The receptors shown here come from an older woman with renal cell carcinoma.

The V call is TRBV6-6, the J call TRBJ2-1; a possible D gene is TRBD1 (6 bases). The V and J ends lost 7 bases and 6 bases respectively, with 16 bases between them. Per germline, CDR1 MNHNY and CDR2 SVGAGI (reference sequence). The CDR3 totals 14 residues. CDR3 loop: CASTDGQFPNEQFF. The CDR3 nucleotides read TGTGCCAGCACCGATGGACAGTTCCCCAATGAGCAGTTCTTC.

This sequence joins TRBV25-1 and TRBJ1-5; D is possibly TRBD1 (5 bases). The V gene lost 6 bases and the J gene lost 3 bases, with 15 bases spanning the gap. The CDR3 sequence is 15 residues long. CDR1 and CDR2 (germline): MGHDK, SYGVNS. The DNA of the CDR3 is TGTGCCAGCAGCCCGCAAGGGACGATCAATCAGCCCCAGCATTTT. It translates to CASSPQGTINQPQHF.

The gene calls are TRBV6-1 and TRBJ1-4, with 7 bases that match TRBD1. CDR1 MNHNS and CDR2 SASEGT come from the germline V gene. The CDR3 is made up of 14 amino acids. V gave up 7 bases and J gave up 0 bases; unmatched junction bases: 2. Here the CDR3 reads CASKTGSTNEKLFF. In nucleotides, the CDR3 is TGTGCCAGCAAGACAGGGTCAACTAATGAAAAACTGTTTTTT.

The chain links TRBV11-2 to TRBJ2-2, with D possibly matching TRBD2 (7 bases). Trimming pared 3 bases from V and 7 bases from J, leaving 18 bases between. Germline values: CDR1 SGHAT, CDR2 FQNNGV. This CDR3 contains 16 residues. The CDR3 nucleotides are TGTGCCAGCAGCTTTTCTCCCGGGGGGCCTGACGGGGAGCTGTTTTTT. Translated: CASSFSPGGPDGELFF.

In regard to this clone: The conserved final phenylalanine or tryptophan is absent from the CDR3, which likely points to a read error. The chain joins TRBV20-1 to TRBJ1-2; D gene uncertain. The V gene lost 1 base and the J gene lost 8 bases, with 8 bases spanning the gap. This CDR3 region has 11 residues. Germline loops: CDR1 DFQATT, CDR2 SNEGSKA (reference sequence). The CDR3 DNA reads as TGCAGTGCTAGAGTAGACGCCGGCTACACCTTA. Amino acids: CSARVDAGYTL.

CDR3 protein: CASSPEEGIYEQYF. The CDR3 DNA follows: TGTGCCAGCAGTCCCGAGGAGGGGATCTACGAGCAGTACTTC. V gene TRBV2 combines with J gene TRBJ2-7, with a tentative D call TRBD2 (6 bases). Germline V gene lookup returns CDR1 SNHLY and CDR2 FYNNEI. The CDR3 runs to 14 residues. Trimming removed 5 bases from V and 3 bases from J, with 14 bases in between.

The chain recombines TRBV18 with TRBJ2-1; 8 bases agree with TRBD2. CDR3 size: 15 residues. V lost 3 bases, J lost 0 bases, and 1 base stayed unmatched. Germline CDR1 KGHSH, CDR2 LQKENI. In DNA form, the CDR3 reads TGTGCCAGCTCACCCGGACTAGCCTCCTACAATGAGCAGTTCTTC. It translates to CASSPGLASYNEQFF. The whole variable domain, remainder taken from reference TRBV18 and TRBJ2-1, is NAGVMQNPRHLVRRRGQEARLRCSPMKGHSHVYWYRQLPEEGLKFMVYLQKENIIDESGMPKERFSAEFPKEGPSILRIQQVVRGDSAAYFCASSPGLASYNEQFFGPGTRLTVL.

This clone appeared a few times. The chain carries TRBV5-8 and TRBJ2-1; D is possibly TRBD1 or TRBD2 (5 bases each). Per germline, CDR1 SGHTS and CDR2 YDEGEE. The CDR3 contains 16 residues. Trimming took 6 bases from V and 7 from J, leaving 23 bases between them. This CDR3 reads CASTNLRGQGGNEQFF. Written as DNA, the CDR3 is TGTGCCAGCACTAACCTCCGCGGGCAGGGCGGGAATGAGCAGTTCTTC.

As regards this clone: The same CDR3 arises from other DNA sequences in this sample as well. The CDR3 reads CASSFSDRLNTEAFF. The CDR3, as DNA: TGTGCCAGCAGTTTTTCGGACAGATTGAACACTGAAGCTTTCTTT. The rearrangement joins TRBV7-2 to TRBJ1-1, with D possibly matching TRBD1 (6 bases). Germline CDR1 and CDR2: SGHTA and FQGNSA. Deletions cut 6 bases from V and 0 bases from J, with 14 bases between. The length of the CDR3 is 15 residues.

This chain joins TRBV19 and TRBJ1-1; 8 bases are a match to TRBD1. Germline V lookup: CDR1 LNHDA, CDR2 SQIVND (reference sequence). The V gene end was trimmed by 1 base and the J gene end by 11 bases; junction bases not matched to a gene: 9. The CDR3 is made up of 14 amino acids. CDR3 in amino acids: CASSIGTGRNKAFF. The CDR3 coding sequence is TGTGCCAGTAGTATAGGGACAGGGAGGAATAAGGCTTTCTTT.

This clone was recorded only once. J is TRBJ1-3 and V is TRBV4-1; D possibly corresponds to TRBD1 (5 bases). The ends were cut back, 5 bases at V and 3 bases at J, with 14 bases in the middle. The CDR3 contains 15 residues. Germline CDR1 is MGHRA and CDR2 is YSYEKL. Here the CDR3 DNA reads TGCGCCAGCAGCGCGGTGGGGGGGGGTGGAAACACCATATATTTT. This encodes CASSAVGGGGNTIYF.

This clone was recorded a few times. This chain joins TRBV6-1 and TRBJ2-2, with 7 positions matching TRBD1. V shed 7 bases, J shed 7 bases, and the junction held 9 bases outside the gene matches. Germline CDR1 is MNHNS and CDR2 is SASEGT. The CDR3 has 14 amino acids. CDR3 protein: CASTLTGSGGELFF. CDR3 DNA: TGTGCCAGCACCTTGACAGGGTCGGGCGGGGAGCTGTTTTTT.